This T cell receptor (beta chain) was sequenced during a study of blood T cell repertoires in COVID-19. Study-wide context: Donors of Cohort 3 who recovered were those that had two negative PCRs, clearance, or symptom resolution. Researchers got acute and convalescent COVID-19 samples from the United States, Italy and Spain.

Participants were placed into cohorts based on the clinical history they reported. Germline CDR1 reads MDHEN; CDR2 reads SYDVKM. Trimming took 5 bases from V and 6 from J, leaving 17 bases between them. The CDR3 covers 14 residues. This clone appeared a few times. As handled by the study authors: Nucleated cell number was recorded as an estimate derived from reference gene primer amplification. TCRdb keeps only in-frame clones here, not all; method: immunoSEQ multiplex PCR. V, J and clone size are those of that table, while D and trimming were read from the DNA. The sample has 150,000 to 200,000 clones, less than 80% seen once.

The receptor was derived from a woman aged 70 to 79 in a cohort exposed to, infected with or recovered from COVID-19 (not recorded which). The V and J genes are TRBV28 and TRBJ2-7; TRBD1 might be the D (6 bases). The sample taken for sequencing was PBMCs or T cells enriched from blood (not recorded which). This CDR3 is CASSPTGYSGEQYF. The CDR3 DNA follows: TGTGCCAGCAGTCCAACAGGGTATAGTGGCGAGCAGTACTTC.